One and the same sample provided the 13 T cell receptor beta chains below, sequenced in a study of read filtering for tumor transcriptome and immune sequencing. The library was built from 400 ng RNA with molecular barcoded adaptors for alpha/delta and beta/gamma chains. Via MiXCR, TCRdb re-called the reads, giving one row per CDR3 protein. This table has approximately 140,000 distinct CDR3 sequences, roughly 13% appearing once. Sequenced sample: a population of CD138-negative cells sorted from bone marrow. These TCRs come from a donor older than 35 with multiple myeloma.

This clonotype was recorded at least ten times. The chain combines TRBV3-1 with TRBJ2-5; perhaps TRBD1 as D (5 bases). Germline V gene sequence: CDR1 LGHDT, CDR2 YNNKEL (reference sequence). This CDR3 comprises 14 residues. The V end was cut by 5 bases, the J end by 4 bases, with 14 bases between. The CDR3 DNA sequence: TGTGCCAGCAGCAAGATCAGGGTGGGAGAGACCCAGTACTTC. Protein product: CASSKIRVGETQYF.

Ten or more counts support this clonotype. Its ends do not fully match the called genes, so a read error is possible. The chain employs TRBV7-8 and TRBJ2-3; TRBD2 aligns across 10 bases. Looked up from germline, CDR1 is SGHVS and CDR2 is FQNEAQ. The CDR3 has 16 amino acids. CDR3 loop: CASSLLAGSRTDTQYF. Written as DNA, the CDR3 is TGTGCCAGCAGCCTACTAGCGGGAAGTCGCACAGACACGCAGTATTTT.

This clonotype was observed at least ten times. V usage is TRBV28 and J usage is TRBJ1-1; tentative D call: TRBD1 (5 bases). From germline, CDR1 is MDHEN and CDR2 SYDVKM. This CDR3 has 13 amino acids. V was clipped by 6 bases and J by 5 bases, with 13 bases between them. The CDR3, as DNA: TGTGCCAGCAGCTCGGACTGGACAACTGAAGCTTTCTTT. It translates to CASSSDWTTEAFF.

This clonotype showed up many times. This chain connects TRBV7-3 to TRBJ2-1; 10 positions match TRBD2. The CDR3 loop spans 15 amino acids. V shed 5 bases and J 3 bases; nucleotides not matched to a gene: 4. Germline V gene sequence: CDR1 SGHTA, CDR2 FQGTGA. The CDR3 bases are TGTGCCAGCAGCGTGGGACTAGCGAGCTACAATGAGCAGTTCTTC. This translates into CASSVGLASYNEQFF.

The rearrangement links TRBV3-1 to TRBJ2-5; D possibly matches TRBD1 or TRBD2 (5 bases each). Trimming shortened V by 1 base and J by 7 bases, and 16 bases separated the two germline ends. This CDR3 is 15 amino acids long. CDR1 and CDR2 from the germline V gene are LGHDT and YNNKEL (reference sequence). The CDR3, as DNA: TGTGCCAGCAGCCAAGGAACAACAGGTGGGGGGACCCAGTACTTC. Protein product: CASSQGTTGGGTQYF.

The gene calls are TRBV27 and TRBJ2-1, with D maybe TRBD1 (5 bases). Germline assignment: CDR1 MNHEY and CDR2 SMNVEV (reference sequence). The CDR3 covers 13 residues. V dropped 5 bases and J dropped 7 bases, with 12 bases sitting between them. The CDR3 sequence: CASSPMKGNEQFF. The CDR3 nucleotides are TGTGCCAGCAGTCCCATGAAGGGGAATGAGCAGTTCTTC.

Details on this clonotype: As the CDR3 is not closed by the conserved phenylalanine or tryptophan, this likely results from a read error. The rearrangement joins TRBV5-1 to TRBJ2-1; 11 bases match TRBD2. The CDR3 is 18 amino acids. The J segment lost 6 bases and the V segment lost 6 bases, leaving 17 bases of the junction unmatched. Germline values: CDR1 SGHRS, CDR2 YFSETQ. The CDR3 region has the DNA TGCGCCAGCAATCCCGGTCCCCCTAGCGGGAGGTCTACCAATGAGCAGTTCGTC. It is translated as CASNPGPPSGRSTNEQFV.

The DNA of the CDR3 is TGTGCCAGCAGTGAAGCCGGGACAGAAGTTGGCACTGAAGCTTTCTTT. Translating it yields CASSEAGTEVGTEAFF. The chain is built from TRBV2 and TRBJ1-1, with 7 bases identical to TRBD1. Germline CDR1 reads SNHLY; CDR2 reads FYNNEI. After removal of 0 bases from V and 4 bases from J, the junction contained 8 bases not matched to a gene. The CDR3 spans 16 residues. Using reference TRBV2 and TRBJ1-1 for the parts outside the CDR3, the full variable domain is EPEVTQTPSHQVTQMGQEVILRCVPISNHLYFYWYRQILGQKVEFLVSFYNNEISEKSEIFDDQFSVERPDGSNFTLKIRSTKLEDSAMYFCASSEAGTEVGTEAFFGQGTRLTVV.

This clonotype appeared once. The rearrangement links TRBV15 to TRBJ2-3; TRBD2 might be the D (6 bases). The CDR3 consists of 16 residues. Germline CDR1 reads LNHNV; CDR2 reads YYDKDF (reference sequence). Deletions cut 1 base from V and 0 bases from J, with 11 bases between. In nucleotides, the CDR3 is TGTGCCACCAGCAGAGGGCGAAGCGGGAGCACAGATACGCAGTATTTT. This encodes CATSRGRSGSTDTQYF.

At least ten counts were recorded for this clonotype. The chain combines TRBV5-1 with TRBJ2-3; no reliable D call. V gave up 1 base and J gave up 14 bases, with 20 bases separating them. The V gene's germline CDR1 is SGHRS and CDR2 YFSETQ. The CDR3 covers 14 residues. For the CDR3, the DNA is TGCGCCAGCAGCTTGCCCGACGGGCTAACCTACTCGTATTTT. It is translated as CASSLPDGLTYSYF.

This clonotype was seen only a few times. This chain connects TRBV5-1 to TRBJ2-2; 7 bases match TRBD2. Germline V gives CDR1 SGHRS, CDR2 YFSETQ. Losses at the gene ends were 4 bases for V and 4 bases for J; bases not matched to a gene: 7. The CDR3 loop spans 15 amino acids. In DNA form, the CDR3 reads TGCGCCAGCAGCAGCCGGGACTACCTCACCGGGGAGCTGTTTTTT. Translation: CASSSRDYLTGELFF. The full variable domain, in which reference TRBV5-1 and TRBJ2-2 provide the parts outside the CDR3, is KAGVTQTPRYLIKTRGQQVTLSCSPISGHRSVSWYQQTPGQGLQFLFEYFSETQRNKGNFPGRFSGRQFSNSRSEMNVSTLELGDSALYLCASSSRDYLTGELFFGEGSRLTVL.

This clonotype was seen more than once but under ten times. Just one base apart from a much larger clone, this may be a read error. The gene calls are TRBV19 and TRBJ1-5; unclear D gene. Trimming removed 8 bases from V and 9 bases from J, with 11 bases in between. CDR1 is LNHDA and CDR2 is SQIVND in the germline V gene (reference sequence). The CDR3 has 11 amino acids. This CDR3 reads CASRLSGPQHF. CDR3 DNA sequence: TGTGCCAGTCGTCTGAGTGGGCCCCAGCATTTT.

The CDR3 DNA reads TGTGCCAGCAGCTTGGGGGAGTCGAACACTGAAGCTTTCTTT. It codes for CASSLGESNTEAFF. V and J are TRBV7-8 and TRBJ1-1; weak D call: TRBD1 (5 bases). The germline V gene has CDR1 SGHVS and CDR2 FQNEAQ. The CDR3 has 14 amino acids. V was trimmed by 3 bases and J by 1 base, leaving 9 bases between them.